These 22 T cell receptor beta chains originate from one sample sequenced in a study of blood T cell repertoires in COVID-19. Profiled with immunoSEQ multiplex PCR; TCRdb holds only in-frame clones, not every one. The table shows 100,000 to 120,000 clones, with approximately 85% occurring only once. The sequencing input was peripheral blood. These receptors all stem from a woman in her fifties or sixties with COVID-19, enrolled during active disease.

The chain joins TRBV4-1 to TRBJ1-1; D remains unclear. V lost 1 base, J lost 1 base, and 13 bases lay in between. This CDR3 comprises 16 residues. CDR1 is MGHRA and CDR2 is YSYEKL in the germline V gene. The CDR3 loop reads CASSQVLGLANTEAFF. Written as DNA, the CDR3 is TGCGCCAGCAGCCAAGTACTTGGGTTAGCGAACACTGAAGCTTTCTTT.

The chain combines TRBV6-5 with TRBJ2-1; 10 bases are a match to TRBD1. This CDR3 contains 15 residues. Trimming cost V 6 bases and J 7 bases; bases outside gene matches: 9. Per germline, CDR1 MNHEY and CDR2 SVGAGI. The CDR3 coding sequence is TGTGCCAGCAGCGGCGGGGACAGGGGATGGAATGAGCAGTTCTTC. Residues: CASSGGDRGWNEQFF.

The gene calls are TRBV4-1 and TRBJ1-4, with D possibly TRBD1 on 6 matching bases. The CDR3 loop spans 16 amino acids. Germline values: CDR1 MGHRA, CDR2 YSYEKL. The V and J ends lost 4 bases and 8 bases respectively, with 20 bases between them. The CDR3 DNA is TGCGCCAGCAGCCCATCGTCCGTCAGGGGCATCGAAAAACTGTTTTTT. Residues: CASSPSSVRGIEKLFF.

This chain connects TRBV6-5 to TRBJ1-2; maybe TRBD1 (6 bases). Trimming took 7 bases from V and 5 from J, leaving 20 bases between them. The CDR3 runs 15 residues. CDR1 and CDR2 (germline): MNHEY, SVGAGI. The CDR3, as DNA: TGTGCCAGCACCAATACAGGGTTAGGTGGATATGGCTACACCTTC. Amino acids: CASTNTGLGGYGYTF.

V and J are TRBV4-2 and TRBJ1-2; 8 positions agree with TRBD1. The CDR3 spans 16 residues. Germline lookup yields CDR1 LGHNA and CDR2 YNFKEQ. The junction had 7 bases not matched to a gene; V was cut back by 0 bases and J by 4 bases. This CDR3 reads CASSQEMAGGIYGYTF. In DNA form, the CDR3 reads TGTGCCAGCAGCCAAGAAATGGCAGGGGGCATCTATGGCTACACCTTC.

The V call is TRBV2, the J call TRBJ1-1; TRBD1 is a possible D gene (5 bases). Germline assignment: CDR1 SNHLY and CDR2 FYNNEI. V shed 3 bases and J shed 5 bases, with 10 bases lying between them. This CDR3 spans 13 amino acids. CDR3 DNA: TGTGCCAGCAGTGACCAGGGAGGTACTGAAGCTTTCTTT. It codes for CASSDQGGTEAFF.

This clone showed up just a few times. V gene TRBV29-1 combines with J gene TRBJ1-2, with no clear D. This CDR3 spans 11 amino acids. Trimming cost V 1 base and J 7 bases, with 7 bases left between them. In germline, CDR1 is SQVTM, CDR2 ANQGSEA. The CDR3 here is CSVEGRGGYTF. In DNA, the CDR3 is TGCAGCGTTGAAGGGCGGGGTGGCTACACCTTC.

V and J are TRBV2 and TRBJ2-2, with TRBD1 matching over 8 bases. CDR1 is SNHLY, CDR2 FYNNEI, per germline. This CDR3 is 16 amino acids long. Trimming at V came to 6 bases and at J to 3 bases, leaving 9 bases not matched to a gene. CDR3 sequence: CASRAETGVYTGELFF. The CDR3 coding sequence is TGTGCCAGCAGGGCCGAGACAGGGGTTTACACCGGGGAGCTGTTTTTT.

J is TRBJ2-5 and V is TRBV18; D remains ambiguous. This CDR3 region has 14 residues. Germline CDR1 KGHSH, CDR2 LQKENI. Trimming removed 2 bases from V and 1 base from J, with 8 bases in between. This CDR3 reads CASSPGKSQETQYF. The CDR3 nucleotides read TGTGCCAGCTCACCAGGCAAGTCCCAAGAGACCCAGTACTTC. The full variable domain, with the rest looked up from reference TRBV18 and TRBJ2-5, is NAGVMQNPRHLVRRRGQEARLRCSPMKGHSHVYWYRQLPEEGLKFMVYLQKENIIDESGMPKERFSAEFPKEGPSILRIQQVVRGDSAAYFCASSPGKSQETQYFGPGTRLLVL.

The J gene is TRBJ2-2, the V gene TRBV6-4, with TRBD2 as a possible D gene (5 bases). V gave up 4 bases and J gave up 4 bases, with 10 bases separating them. CDR1 and CDR2 (germline): MRHNA, SNTAGT. The CDR3 is made up of 14 amino acids. Written as DNA, the CDR3 is TGTGCCAGCAGTGTGGTAGAGGGCACCGGGGAGCTGTTTTTT. Protein sequence: CASSVVEGTGELFF.

CDR3 amino acids: CASSLLGPGSEQYF. In DNA form, the CDR3 reads TGTGCCAGCAGCCTGTTAGGCCCAGGATCCGAGCAGTACTTC. J is TRBJ2-7 and V is TRBV5-8, with D uncertain. V was pared by 4 bases and J by 6 bases, with 17 bases between. The CDR3 contains 14 residues. The germline gives CDR1 SGHTS, CDR2 YDEGEE.

The chain joins TRBV11-2 to TRBJ2-3, with 11 bases matching TRBD2. This CDR3 spans 18 amino acids. The trim removed 1 base at V and 2 bases at J, leaving 8 bases unmatched. Germline V CDR1 and CDR2: SGHAT, FQNNGV. CDR3 coding DNA: TGTGCCAGCAGCTTAGGGGTGTCTAGCGGGGGGCCCACAGATACGCAGTATTTT. Encoded protein: CASSLGVSSGGPTDTQYF.

The CDR3 region has the DNA TGTGCCAGCAGTCGGGGGGATGAAAAACTGTTTTTT. It is translated as CASSRGDEKLFF. The rearrangement uses TRBV12-3 or TRBV12-4 and TRBJ1-4; tentative D call: TRBD1 (5 bases). This CDR3 region has 12 residues. V was pared by 5 bases and J by 6 bases, with 7 bases between.

V gene TRBV19 combines with J gene TRBJ1-1; D gene uncertain. V was trimmed by 0 bases and J by 11 bases, leaving 10 bases between them. The CDR3 runs to 12 residues. Per the germline V gene, CDR1 is LNHDA and CDR2 is SQIVND (reference sequence). CDR3 sequence reads: CASSIDRGVAFF. As DNA, the CDR3 is TGTGCCAGTAGTATAGATCGCGGTGTGGCTTTCTTT.

V usage is TRBV2 and J usage is TRBJ2-1, with a possible D match to TRBD2 (5 bases). This CDR3 has 15 residues. The V gene's germline CDR1 is SNHLY and CDR2 FYNNEI. V was pared by 7 bases and J by 2 bases, with 15 bases between. The DNA for the CDR3 is TGTGCCAGCATAAGAAGGCTGGGAGCCTACAATGAGCAGTTCTTC. It specifies CASIRRLGAYNEQFF.

V is TRBV19 and J is TRBJ1-1; D possibly corresponds to TRBD1 (5 bases). Germline CDR1 LNHDA, CDR2 SQIVND (reference sequence). V dropped 3 bases and J dropped 1 base, with 12 bases sitting between them. This CDR3 is built from 15 residues. CDR3: CASSIRQPGNTEAFF. The CDR3 bases are TGTGCCAGTAGTATCCGACAGCCGGGGAACACTGAAGCTTTCTTT.

V gene TRBV4-2 combines with J gene TRBJ2-7, with 9 bases identical to TRBD2. The length of the CDR3 is 17 residues. Germline CDR1 and CDR2: LGHNA and YNFKEQ. J was trimmed by 0 bases and V by 0 bases; bases with no gene match: 6. CDR3 protein: CASSQDWAGGFSYEQYF. DNA for the CDR3: TGTGCCAGCAGCCAAGATTGGGCGGGGGGGTTCTCCTACGAGCAGTACTTC.

The chain employs TRBV5-1 and TRBJ1-1, with 7 bases fitting TRBD1. V gave up 2 bases and J gave up 3 bases; unmatched junction bases: 7. In germline, CDR1 is SGHRS, CDR2 YFSETQ. CDR3 size: 15 residues. This CDR3 reads CASSLTGAGDTEAFF. CDR3 coding DNA: TGCGCCAGCAGCTTAACAGGGGCCGGGGACACTGAAGCTTTCTTT.

The gene calls are TRBV11-2 and TRBJ1-2; the match to TRBD1 covers 7 bases. The CDR3 sequence is 14 residues long. J gave up 4 bases and V 3 bases, and 5 bases lay outside the gene matches. Germline CDR1 reads SGHAT; CDR2 reads FQNNGV. This CDR3 is CASSFDRAGYGYTF. The DNA for the CDR3 is TGTGCCAGCAGCTTCGACAGGGCGGGCTATGGCTACACCTTC.

The chain has TRBV4-1 and TRBJ2-1; D perhaps matches TRBD2 (6 bases). The V gene lost 4 bases and the J gene lost 0 bases, with 19 bases spanning the gap. CDR1 is MGHRA and CDR2 is YSYEKL in the germline V gene. This CDR3 contains 18 residues. The CDR3 DNA sequence: TGCGCCAGCAGCCGTCCCGGCCCGGGGGTTCACTCCTACAATGAGCAGTTCTTC. Translating it yields CASSRPGPGVHSYNEQFF.

The V gene is TRBV18, the J gene TRBJ1-5, with D unresolved. This CDR3 spans 16 amino acids. V lost 1 base to trimming and J lost 0 bases, with 10 bases between them. From germline, CDR1 is KGHSH and CDR2 LQKENI. The CDR3 sequence is CASSPRVDNSNQPQHF. The CDR3, as DNA: TGTGCCAGCTCACCACGAGTAGATAATAGCAATCAGCCCCAGCATTTT.

This clone was recorded at least ten times. The CDR3 does not close with the conserved phenylalanine or tryptophan, likely indicating a read error. No DNA is shown, since the ends of the CDR3 on it are uncertain; the CDR3 is the one TCRdb lists. The genes are TRBV9 and TRBJ1-2; the tabulated D call, TRBD1, remains unverified against the DNA. The CDR3 comprises 14 residues, both ends counted. Germline lookup yields CDR1 SGDLS and CDR2 YYNGEE. The CDR3 is CASSPLEEDRVGGG.